This TCR beta chain was identified in a study of blood T cell repertoires in COVID-19. Study in general: Italy, Spain and the United States were the sources of the convalescent and acute COVID-19 samples. PBMCs, B-cell-depleted T cells, or T cells were the source of the cDNA or gDNA that made up the material.

Original data processing: Reference gene primer amplification gave nucleated cell count estimates. TCRdb's table, derived via immunoSEQ multiplex PCR, lists solely in-frame clones and lacks some. Clone size and V and J calls were adopted from that table, with D and trimming inferred from the DNA. The sample has 80,000 to 95,000 clones; about three quarters are singletons. The CDR3 is 15 residues long. V lost 4 bases, J lost 3 bases, and 8 bases stayed unmatched. Germline CDR1 reads SGHTA; CDR2 reads FQGNSA. This receptor was taken from an elderly woman with active or convalescent COVID-19. The rearrangement links TRBV7-2 to TRBJ2-7; TRBD2 matches at 8 bases. Sequencing was done on a sample of peripheral blood. The CDR3 DNA reads as TGTGCCAGCAGCTCTAAACCGGGACTAGACTACGAGCAGTACTTC. Protein product: CASSSKPGLDYEQYF.